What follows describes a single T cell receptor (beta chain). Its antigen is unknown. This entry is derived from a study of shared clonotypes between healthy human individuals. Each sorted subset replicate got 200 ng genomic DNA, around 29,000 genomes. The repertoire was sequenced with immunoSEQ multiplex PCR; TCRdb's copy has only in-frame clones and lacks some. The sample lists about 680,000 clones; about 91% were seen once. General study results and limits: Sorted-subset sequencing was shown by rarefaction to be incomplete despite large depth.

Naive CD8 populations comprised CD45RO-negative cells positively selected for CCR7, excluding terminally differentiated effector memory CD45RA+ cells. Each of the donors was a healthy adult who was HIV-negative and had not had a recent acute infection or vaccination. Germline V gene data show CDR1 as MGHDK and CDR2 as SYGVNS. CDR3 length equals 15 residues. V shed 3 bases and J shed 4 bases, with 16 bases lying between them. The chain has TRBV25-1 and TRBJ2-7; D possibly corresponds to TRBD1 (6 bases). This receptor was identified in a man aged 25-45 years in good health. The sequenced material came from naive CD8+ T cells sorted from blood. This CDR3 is CASSDPEDRDYEQYF. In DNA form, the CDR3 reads TGTGCCAGCAGTGATCCCGAGGACAGAGATTACGAGCAGTACTTC.